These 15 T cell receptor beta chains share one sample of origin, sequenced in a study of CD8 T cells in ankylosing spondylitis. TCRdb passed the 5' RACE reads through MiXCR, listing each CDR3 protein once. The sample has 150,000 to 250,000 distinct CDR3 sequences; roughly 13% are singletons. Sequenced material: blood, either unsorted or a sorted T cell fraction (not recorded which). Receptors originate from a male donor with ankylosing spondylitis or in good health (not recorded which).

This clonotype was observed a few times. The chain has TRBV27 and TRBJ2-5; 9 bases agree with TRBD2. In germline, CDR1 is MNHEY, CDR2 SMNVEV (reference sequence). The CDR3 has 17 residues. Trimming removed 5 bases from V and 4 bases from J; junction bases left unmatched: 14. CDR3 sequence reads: CASSLIGGAGGRETQYF. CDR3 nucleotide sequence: TGTGCCAGCAGTCTTATTGGCGGAGCGGGAGGAAGAGAGACCCAGTACTTC.

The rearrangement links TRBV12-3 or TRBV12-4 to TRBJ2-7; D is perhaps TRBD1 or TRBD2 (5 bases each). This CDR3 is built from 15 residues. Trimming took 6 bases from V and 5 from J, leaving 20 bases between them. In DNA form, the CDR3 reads TGTGCCAGCAGAACCCTGGACGGCCTGGGGGACGAGCAGTACTTC. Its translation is CASRTLDGLGDEQYF.

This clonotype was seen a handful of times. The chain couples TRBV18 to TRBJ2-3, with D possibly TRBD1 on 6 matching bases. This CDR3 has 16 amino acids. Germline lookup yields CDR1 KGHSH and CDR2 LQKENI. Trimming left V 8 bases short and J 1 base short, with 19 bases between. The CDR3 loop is CASPRPGVGGTDTQYF. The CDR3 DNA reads TGTGCCAGCCCCCGCCCAGGGGTGGGGGGCACAGATACGCAGTATTTT.

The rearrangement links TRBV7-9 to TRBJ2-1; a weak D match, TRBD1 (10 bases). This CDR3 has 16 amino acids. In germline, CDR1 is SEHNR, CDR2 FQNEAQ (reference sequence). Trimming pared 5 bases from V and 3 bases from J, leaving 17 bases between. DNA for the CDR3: TGTGCCAGCAGCAGCGGGGGGACAGGGGTCTACAATGAGCAGTTCTTC. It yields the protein CASSSGGTGVYNEQFF.

The CDR3 nucleotides read TGTGCCAGCAGCTTATTGACAGCATCCTCTGGGGCCAACGTCCTGACTTTC. Amino acid sequence: CASSLLTASSGANVLTF. This rearrangement joins TRBV5-5 to TRBJ2-6; TRBD1 might be the D (5 bases). Germline V CDR1 and CDR2: SGHKS, YYEKEE (reference sequence). The CDR3 runs to 17 residues. V lost 2 bases, J lost 0 bases, and 12 bases lay in between.

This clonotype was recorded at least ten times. The CDR3 region has the DNA TGTGCCAGCAGTGGGGACAGGGTGAACGCCTACGAGCAGTACTTC. Residues: CASSGDRVNAYEQYF. J is TRBJ2-7 and V is TRBV25-1; TRBD1 matches at 9 bases. Germline lookup yields CDR1 MGHDK and CDR2 SYGVNS. Trimming at V came to 4 bases and at J to 2 bases, leaving 6 bases not matched to a gene. This CDR3 is built from 15 residues.

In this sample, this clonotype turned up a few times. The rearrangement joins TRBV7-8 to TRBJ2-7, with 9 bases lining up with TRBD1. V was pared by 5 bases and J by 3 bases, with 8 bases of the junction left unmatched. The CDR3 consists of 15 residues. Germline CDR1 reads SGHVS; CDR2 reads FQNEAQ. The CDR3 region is CASSPTDRGLYEQYF. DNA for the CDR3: TGTGCCAGCAGCCCCACGGACAGGGGACTCTACGAGCAGTACTTC.

CDR3 nucleotide sequence: TGTGCCAGCAGTTTGCAGGGTGTCTCCTACAATGAGCAGTTCTTC. This codes for CASSLQGVSYNEQFF. The V and J genes are TRBV12-3 or TRBV12-4 and TRBJ2-1, with D perhaps TRBD1 (5 bases). Between the trimmed V and J ends, which lost 3 bases and 0 bases, there was a span of 9 bases. CDR3 length equals 15 residues.

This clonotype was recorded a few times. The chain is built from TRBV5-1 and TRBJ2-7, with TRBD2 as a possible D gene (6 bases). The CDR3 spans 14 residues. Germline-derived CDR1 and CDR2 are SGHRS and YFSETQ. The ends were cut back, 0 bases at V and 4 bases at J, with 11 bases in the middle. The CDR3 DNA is TGCGCCAGCAGCTTGGGGGGGGACGAATACGAGCAGTACTTC. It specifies CASSLGGDEYEQYF.

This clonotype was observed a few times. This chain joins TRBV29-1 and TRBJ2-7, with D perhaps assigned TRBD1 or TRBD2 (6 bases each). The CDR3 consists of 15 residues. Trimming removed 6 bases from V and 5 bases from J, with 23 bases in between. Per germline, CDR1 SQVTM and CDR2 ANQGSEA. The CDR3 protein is CSVPGTSGGLDEQYF. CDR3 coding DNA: TGCAGCGTCCCCGGGACATCCGGGGGTCTTGACGAGCAGTACTTC.

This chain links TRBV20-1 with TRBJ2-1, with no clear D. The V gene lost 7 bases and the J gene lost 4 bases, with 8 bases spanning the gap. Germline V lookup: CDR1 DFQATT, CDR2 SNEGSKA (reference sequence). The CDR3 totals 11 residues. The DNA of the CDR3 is TGCAGTGGACGGTTGTACAATGAGCAGTTCTTC. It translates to CSGRLYNEQFF.

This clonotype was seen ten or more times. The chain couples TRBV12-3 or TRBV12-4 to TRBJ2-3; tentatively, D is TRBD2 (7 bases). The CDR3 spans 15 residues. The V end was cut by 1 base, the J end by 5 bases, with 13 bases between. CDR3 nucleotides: TGTGCCAGCAGTTTAGGCGGCGGGGGCAGAGATACGCAGTATTTT. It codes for CASSLGGGGRDTQYF.

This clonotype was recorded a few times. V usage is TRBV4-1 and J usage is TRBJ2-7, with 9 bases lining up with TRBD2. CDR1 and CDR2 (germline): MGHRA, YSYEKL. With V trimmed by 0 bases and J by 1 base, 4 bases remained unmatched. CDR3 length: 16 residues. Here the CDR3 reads CASSQDGTSQSYEQYF. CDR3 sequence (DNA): TGCGCCAGCAGCCAAGATGGGACTAGCCAATCCTACGAGCAGTACTTC.

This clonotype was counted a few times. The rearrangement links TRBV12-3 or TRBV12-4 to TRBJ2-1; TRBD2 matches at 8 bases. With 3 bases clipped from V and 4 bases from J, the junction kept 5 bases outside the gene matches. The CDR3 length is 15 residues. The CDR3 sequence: CASSFSGEAYNEQFF. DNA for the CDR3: TGTGCCAGCAGTTTTAGCGGGGAGGCGTACAATGAGCAGTTCTTC.

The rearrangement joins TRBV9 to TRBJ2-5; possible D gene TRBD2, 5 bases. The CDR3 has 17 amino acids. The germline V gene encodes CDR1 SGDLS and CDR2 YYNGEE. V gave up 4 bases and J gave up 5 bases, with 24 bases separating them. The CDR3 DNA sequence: TGTGCCAGCAGCCCCGCCCTAACTAGTCTCTGGCGGGAGACCCAGTACTTC. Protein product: CASSPALTSLWRETQYF.